Listed below are T cell receptor beta chains from one sample, sequenced in a study of T cell responses to AZD1222 COVID-19 vaccine. TCRdb's copy holds only in-frame clones and misses some; the assay was immunoSEQ multiplex PCR. Found here are roughly 130,000 clones, 88% of them singletons; the top ten hold 7.6%. Here the sequenced sample was peripheral blood, taken on day 0 of AZD1222 vaccination. These receptors originate from an adult in good health. Both conserved end residues are part of each CDR3. The order of the fields is D gene, clone size, J gene, V gene, CDR3 DNA, CDR3 protein. A D gene is named only where the DNA matches it firmly. The size entry is marked missing in some rows and otherwise reads once, few, many or a size class.

d_gene: .; abundance: .; j_gene: TRBJ1-6; v_gene: TRBV9; CDR3nt: TGTGCCAGCAGCGTAGGTCAGGTTAATTCACCCCTCCACTTT; CDR3aa: CASSVGQVNSPLHF
d_gene: TRBD2; abundance: .; j_gene: TRBJ2-5; v_gene: TRBV5-1; CDR3nt: TGCGCCAGCAGCTTGTTCCTAGCGGGTCAAGAGACCCAGTACTTC; CDR3aa: CASSLFLAGQETQYF
d_gene: .; abundance: .; j_gene: TRBJ1-1; v_gene: TRBV19; CDR3nt: TGTGCCAGTAGCACGGGACACCCGAACACTGAAGCTTTCTTT; CDR3aa: CASSTGHPNTEAFF
d_gene: .; abundance: .; j_gene: TRBJ1-6; v_gene: TRBV9; CDR3nt: TGTGCCAGCGGCGACGGGAATAATTCACCCCTCCACTTT; CDR3aa: CASGDGNNSPLHF
d_gene: .; abundance: .; j_gene: TRBJ2-7; v_gene: TRBV4-3; CDR3nt: TGCGCCAGCAGCCAAGATCGGGCCAGGGGCTACGAGCAGTACTTC; CDR3aa: CASSQDRARGYEQYF
d_gene: .; abundance: .; j_gene: TRBJ2-5; v_gene: TRBV12-3/TRBV12-4; CDR3nt: TGTGCCAGCACCCCGGCGGCTGGAGAGACCCAGTACTTC; CDR3aa: CASTPAAGETQYF
d_gene: .; abundance: .; j_gene: TRBJ1-1; v_gene: TRBV9; CDR3nt: TGTGCCAGCAGCGTAGCGTCAGGGAACACTGAAGCTTTCTTT; CDR3aa: CASSVASGNTEAFF
d_gene: .; abundance: .; j_gene: TRBJ1-1; v_gene: TRBV5-6; CDR3nt: TGTGCCAGCAGCTTGGGAGGTGTTAACACTGAAGCTTTCTTT; CDR3aa: CASSLGGVNTEAFF
d_gene: .; abundance: .; j_gene: TRBJ2-2; v_gene: TRBV5-4; CDR3nt: TGTGCCAGCAGCTCGGGTCACACCGGGGAGCTGTTTTTT; CDR3aa: CASSSGHTGELFF
d_gene: TRBD1; abundance: .; j_gene: TRBJ1-5; v_gene: TRBV19; CDR3nt: TGTGCCAGTAGCAGGGGACAGGGAAGGGTTCAGCCCCAGCATTTT; CDR3aa: CASSRGQGRVQPQHF
d_gene: .; abundance: .; j_gene: TRBJ2-4; v_gene: TRBV1; CDR3nt: TGCACCAGCAGCCCCCGAGGGGGCCCGGGAGTAGCCAAAAACATTCAGTACTTC; CDR3aa: CTSSPRGGPGVAKNIQYF
d_gene: .; abundance: .; j_gene: TRBJ2-7; v_gene: TRBV2; CDR3nt: TGTGCCAACAGACAGGAAGACTCCTACGAGCAGTACTTC; CDR3aa: CANRQEDSYEQYF
d_gene: .; abundance: .; j_gene: TRBJ1-4; v_gene: TRBV18; CDR3nt: TGTGCCAGCTCACCGGGCCAGGGACATGAAAAACTGTTTTTT; CDR3aa: CASSPGQGHEKLFF
d_gene: TRBD1; abundance: .; j_gene: TRBJ2-7; v_gene: TRBV30; CDR3nt: TGTGCCTGGACCCGGGACAGGGGGCACGAGCAGTACTTC; CDR3aa: CAWTRDRGHEQYF
d_gene: TRBD1; abundance: .; j_gene: TRBJ1-1; v_gene: TRBV2; CDR3nt: TGTGCCAGCAGGTTCCAACAGGGGGTCTTCTTT; CDR3aa: CASRFQQGVFF
d_gene: .; abundance: .; j_gene: TRBJ2-1; v_gene: TRBV10-3; CDR3nt: TGTGCCATCAGTGATCCAGGGGACTCCTACAATGAGCAGTTCTTC; CDR3aa: CAISDPGDSYNEQFF
d_gene: .; abundance: .; j_gene: TRBJ1-2; v_gene: TRBV25-1; CDR3nt: TGTGCCAGCAGCAGCGGGGCAGCTCATGGCTACACCTTC; CDR3aa: CASSSGAAHGYTF
d_gene: .; abundance: few; j_gene: TRBJ1-1; v_gene: TRBV9; CDR3nt: TGTGCCAGCAGCGTAGGGTTCGTGAACACTGAAGCTTTCTTT; CDR3aa: CASSVGFVNTEAFF
d_gene: .; abundance: .; j_gene: TRBJ1-4; v_gene: TRBV19; CDR3nt: TGTGCCAGTAGTATGGGTCAGGGTGGAGAAAAACTGTTTTTT; CDR3aa: CASSMGQGGEKLFF
d_gene: TRBD1; abundance: .; j_gene: TRBJ2-7; v_gene: TRBV27; CDR3nt: TGTGCCACCCAATATTCCGGGACAGGGCCGACCTACGAGCAGTACTTC; CDR3aa: CATQYSGTGPTYEQYF
d_gene: .; abundance: .; j_gene: TRBJ1-1; v_gene: TRBV5-1; CDR3nt: TGCGCCAGCAGCGAGCGGGACGGTAGGAACACTGAAGCTTTCTTT; CDR3aa: CASSERDGRNTEAFF
d_gene: TRBD1; abundance: .; j_gene: TRBJ1-6; v_gene: TRBV2; CDR3nt: TGTGCCAGCAGTGTCCGACAGGGAGATTCACCCCTCCACTTT; CDR3aa: CASSVRQGDSPLHF
d_gene: .; abundance: .; j_gene: TRBJ1-4; v_gene: TRBV7-2; CDR3nt: TGTGCCAGCAGCCAGGGCTGGGGTGAAAAACTGTTTTTT; CDR3aa: CASSQGWGEKLFF
d_gene: .; abundance: .; j_gene: TRBJ1-2; v_gene: TRBV28; CDR3nt: TGTGCCAGCAGTTTATTCGGCACACGGGGTGGCTACACCTTC; CDR3aa: CASSLFGTRGGYTF
d_gene: .; abundance: once; j_gene: TRBJ1-6; v_gene: TRBV30; CDR3nt: TGTGCCTGGAGTGTACCACAGGGACTTTCACCCCTCCACTTT; CDR3aa: CAWSVPQGLSPLHF
d_gene: TRBD1; abundance: .; j_gene: TRBJ1-1; v_gene: TRBV10-3; CDR3nt: TGTGCCATCAGGCCCCGGACAGGAGATAAGACTGAAGCTTTCTTT; CDR3aa: CAIRPRTGDKTEAFF
d_gene: TRBD2; abundance: .; j_gene: TRBJ2-2; v_gene: TRBV5-4; CDR3nt: TGTGCCAGCAGCCGGGGCCGGGGGGGGTTTACCGGGGAGCTGTTTTTT; CDR3aa: CASSRGRGGFTGELFF
d_gene: TRBD2; abundance: .; j_gene: TRBJ2-1; v_gene: TRBV12-5; CDR3nt: TGTGCTAGTGGTTTGGACCCCTTCTCCGGGACTAGCGGGGCATACAATGAGCAGTTCTTC; CDR3aa: CASGLDPFSGTSGAYNEQFF
d_gene: .; abundance: .; j_gene: TRBJ1-1; v_gene: TRBV19; CDR3nt: TGTGCCATCCTGGACCTTCACTCTGAAGCTTTCTTT; CDR3aa: CAILDLHSEAFF
d_gene: .; abundance: .; j_gene: TRBJ2-7; v_gene: TRBV12-3/TRBV12-4; CDR3nt: TGTGCCAGCAGTTTAACCGCGTACGAGCAGTACTTC; CDR3aa: CASSLTAYEQYF
d_gene: .; abundance: .; j_gene: TRBJ2-3; v_gene: TRBV12-3/TRBV12-4; CDR3nt: TGTGCCAGTCTTCGGGCAGATACGCAGTATTTT; CDR3aa: CASLRADTQYF
d_gene: .; abundance: .; j_gene: TRBJ1-1; v_gene: TRBV19; CDR3nt: TGTGCCAGTAATAGGGGCACTGAAGCTTTCTTT; CDR3aa: CASNRGTEAFF
d_gene: .; abundance: once; j_gene: TRBJ2-7; v_gene: TRBV5-1; CDR3nt: TGCGCCAGCAGCCCTACGCCACGGGACGAGCAGTACTTC; CDR3aa: CASSPTPRDEQYF
d_gene: .; abundance: .; j_gene: TRBJ1-5; v_gene: TRBV6-1; CDR3nt: TGTGCCAGCAGTGAAGCAGGTGGGGGGAATCAGCCCCAGCATTTT; CDR3aa: CASSEAGGGNQPQHF
d_gene: .; abundance: .; j_gene: TRBJ2-3; v_gene: TRBV9; CDR3nt: TGTGCCAGCAGCGTAGCCGCATCTAGCACAGATACGCAGTATTTT; CDR3aa: CASSVAASSTDTQYF
d_gene: .; abundance: once; j_gene: TRBJ1-5; v_gene: TRBV2; CDR3nt: TGTGCCAGCAGGGGGCAGGAAAGCAATCAGCCCCAGCATTTT; CDR3aa: CASRGQESNQPQHF
d_gene: TRBD1; abundance: .; j_gene: TRBJ1-1; v_gene: TRBV27; CDR3nt: TGTGCCAGCAGTTTATCGGGACAGCGTCAAGCTTTCTTT; CDR3aa: CASSLSGQRQAFF
d_gene: TRBD1; abundance: .; j_gene: TRBJ1-2; v_gene: TRBV5-4; CDR3nt: TGTGCCAGCAGCCTTTTGGGACAGGGTGAGAGTGGCTACACCTTC; CDR3aa: CASSLLGQGESGYTF
d_gene: .; abundance: .; j_gene: TRBJ2-7; v_gene: TRBV27; CDR3nt: TGTGCCAGGAGGGACGAGCAGTACTTC; CDR3aa: CARRDEQYF
d_gene: .; abundance: .; j_gene: TRBJ1-5; v_gene: TRBV27; CDR3nt: TGTGCCAGCATTTTACCAGGGGAAGCTCAGCCCCAGCATTTT; CDR3aa: CASILPGEAQPQHF
d_gene: .; abundance: .; j_gene: TRBJ2-1; v_gene: TRBV29-1; CDR3nt: TGCAGCGTTGAAGGCCCTAGCACCACGCGGAGTGGTGAGCAGTTCTTC; CDR3aa: CSVEGPSTTRSGEQFF
d_gene: .; abundance: .; j_gene: TRBJ2-7; v_gene: TRBV2; CDR3nt: TGTGCCAGCAGGCTCGGCAACAACGAGCAGTACTTC; CDR3aa: CASRLGNNEQYF
d_gene: TRBD1; abundance: .; j_gene: TRBJ2-7; v_gene: TRBV5-8; CDR3nt: TGTGCCAGCAGGTGGACAGGGGCCCTCTACGAGCAGTACTTC; CDR3aa: CASRWTGALYEQYF
d_gene: TRBD2; abundance: .; j_gene: TRBJ2-7; v_gene: TRBV6-5; CDR3nt: TGTGCCAGCAGTTACCGGGGGGATTCGGTCTACGAGCAGTACTTC; CDR3aa: CASSYRGDSVYEQYF
d_gene: .; abundance: .; j_gene: TRBJ2-7; v_gene: TRBV7-9; CDR3nt: TGTGCCAGCAGCTTAGTTGCCAACGAGCAGTACTTC; CDR3aa: CASSLVANEQYF
d_gene: TRBD2; abundance: .; j_gene: TRBJ2-7; v_gene: TRBV5-6; CDR3nt: TGTGCCAGCAGCCCTGGGACTAACTACGAGCAGTACTTC; CDR3aa: CASSPGTNYEQYF
d_gene: TRBD1; abundance: .; j_gene: TRBJ2-7; v_gene: TRBV7-2; CDR3nt: TGTGCCAGCAGCTTACTAGGACAGGTCCACGAGCAGTACTTC; CDR3aa: CASSLLGQVHEQYF
d_gene: .; abundance: .; j_gene: TRBJ2-2; v_gene: TRBV19; CDR3nt: TGTGCCAGTAGTGAGGGCACGGTCCTCGGCTTATCCGGGGAGCTGTTTTTT; CDR3aa: CASSEGTVLGLSGELFF
d_gene: .; abundance: .; j_gene: TRBJ1-2; v_gene: TRBV7-9; CDR3nt: TGTGCCAGCAGCTTAGAAAGCGGGTATGGCTACACCTTC; CDR3aa: CASSLESGYGYTF
d_gene: TRBD1; abundance: once; j_gene: TRBJ1-5; v_gene: TRBV5-1; CDR3nt: TGCGCCAGCAGCCCCCGGACAGGGGACAATCAGCCCCAGCATTTT; CDR3aa: CASSPRTGDNQPQHF
d_gene: .; abundance: .; j_gene: TRBJ1-5; v_gene: TRBV4-3; CDR3nt: TGCGCCAGCAGCCAAGACGCCCCCGGGACTGCGCAGCCCCAGCATTTT; CDR3aa: CASSQDAPGTAQPQHF
d_gene: TRBD1; abundance: .; j_gene: TRBJ1-4; v_gene: TRBV7-2; CDR3nt: TGTGCCAGCAGCTTCGGGGGCACAGGGGGCGCGGAAAAACTGTTTTTT; CDR3aa: CASSFGGTGGAEKLFF
d_gene: TRBD2; abundance: .; j_gene: TRBJ2-5; v_gene: TRBV28; CDR3nt: TGTGCCAGCAGAAAAGCGGGGGGGCGGTCGGAGACCCAGTACTTC; CDR3aa: CASRKAGGRSETQYF
d_gene: TRBD1; abundance: .; j_gene: TRBJ2-5; v_gene: TRBV5-1; CDR3nt: TGCGCCAGCAGCTTGGGACAGGGGGTGGAGACCCAGTACTTC; CDR3aa: CASSLGQGVETQYF
d_gene: TRBD2; abundance: .; j_gene: TRBJ2-1; v_gene: TRBV6-1; CDR3nt: TGTGCCAGCAGTGCCCGAACTAGCGGACACTACAATGAGCAGTTCTTC; CDR3aa: CASSARTSGHYNEQFF
d_gene: TRBD1; abundance: once; j_gene: TRBJ1-6; v_gene: TRBV18; CDR3nt: TGTGCCAGCTCCCAGGGGACAGGGGGTAATTCACCCCTCCACTTT; CDR3aa: CASSQGTGGNSPLHF
d_gene: .; abundance: few; j_gene: TRBJ2-7; v_gene: TRBV19; CDR3nt: TGTGCCAGTAGTACCGAAGGGCCCTTTAACTACGAGCAGTACTTC; CDR3aa: CASSTEGPFNYEQYF
d_gene: TRBD2; abundance: .; j_gene: TRBJ2-3; v_gene: TRBV7-6; CDR3nt: TGTGCCAGCAGCTTAGGTAGCGGGATGGCCACAGATACGCAGTATTTT; CDR3aa: CASSLGSGMATDTQYF